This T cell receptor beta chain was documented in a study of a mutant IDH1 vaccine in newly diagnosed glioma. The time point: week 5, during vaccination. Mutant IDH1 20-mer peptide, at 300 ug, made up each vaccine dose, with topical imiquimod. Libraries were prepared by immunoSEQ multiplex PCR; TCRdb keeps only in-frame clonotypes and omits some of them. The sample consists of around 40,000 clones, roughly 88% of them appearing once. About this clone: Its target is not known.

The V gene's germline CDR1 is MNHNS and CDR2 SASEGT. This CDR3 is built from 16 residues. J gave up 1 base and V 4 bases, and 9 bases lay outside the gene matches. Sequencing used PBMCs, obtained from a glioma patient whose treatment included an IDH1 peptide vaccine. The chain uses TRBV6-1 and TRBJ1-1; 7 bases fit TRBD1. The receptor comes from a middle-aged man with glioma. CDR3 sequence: CASSGEDRWENTEAFF. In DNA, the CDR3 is TGTGCCAGCAGTGGTGAGGACAGGTGGGAGAACACTGAAGCTTTCTTT.